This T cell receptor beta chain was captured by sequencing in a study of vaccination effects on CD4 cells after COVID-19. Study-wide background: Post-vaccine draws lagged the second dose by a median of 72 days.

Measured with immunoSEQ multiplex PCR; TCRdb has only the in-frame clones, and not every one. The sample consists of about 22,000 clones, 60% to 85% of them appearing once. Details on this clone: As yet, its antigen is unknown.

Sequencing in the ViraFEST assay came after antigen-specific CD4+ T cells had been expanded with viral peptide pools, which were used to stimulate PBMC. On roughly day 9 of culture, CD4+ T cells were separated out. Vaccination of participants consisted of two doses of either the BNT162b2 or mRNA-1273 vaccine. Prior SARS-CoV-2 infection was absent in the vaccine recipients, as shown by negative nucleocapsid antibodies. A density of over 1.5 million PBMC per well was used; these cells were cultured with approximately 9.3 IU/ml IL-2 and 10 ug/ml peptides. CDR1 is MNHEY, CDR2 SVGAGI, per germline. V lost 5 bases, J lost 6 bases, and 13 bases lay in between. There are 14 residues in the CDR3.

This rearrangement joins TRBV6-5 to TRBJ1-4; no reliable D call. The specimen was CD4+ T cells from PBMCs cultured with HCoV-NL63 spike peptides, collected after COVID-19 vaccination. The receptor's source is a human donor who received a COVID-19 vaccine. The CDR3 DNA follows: TGTGCCAGCAGTAATGGGTTACCCCATGAAAAACTGTTTTTT. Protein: CASSNGLPHEKLFF.